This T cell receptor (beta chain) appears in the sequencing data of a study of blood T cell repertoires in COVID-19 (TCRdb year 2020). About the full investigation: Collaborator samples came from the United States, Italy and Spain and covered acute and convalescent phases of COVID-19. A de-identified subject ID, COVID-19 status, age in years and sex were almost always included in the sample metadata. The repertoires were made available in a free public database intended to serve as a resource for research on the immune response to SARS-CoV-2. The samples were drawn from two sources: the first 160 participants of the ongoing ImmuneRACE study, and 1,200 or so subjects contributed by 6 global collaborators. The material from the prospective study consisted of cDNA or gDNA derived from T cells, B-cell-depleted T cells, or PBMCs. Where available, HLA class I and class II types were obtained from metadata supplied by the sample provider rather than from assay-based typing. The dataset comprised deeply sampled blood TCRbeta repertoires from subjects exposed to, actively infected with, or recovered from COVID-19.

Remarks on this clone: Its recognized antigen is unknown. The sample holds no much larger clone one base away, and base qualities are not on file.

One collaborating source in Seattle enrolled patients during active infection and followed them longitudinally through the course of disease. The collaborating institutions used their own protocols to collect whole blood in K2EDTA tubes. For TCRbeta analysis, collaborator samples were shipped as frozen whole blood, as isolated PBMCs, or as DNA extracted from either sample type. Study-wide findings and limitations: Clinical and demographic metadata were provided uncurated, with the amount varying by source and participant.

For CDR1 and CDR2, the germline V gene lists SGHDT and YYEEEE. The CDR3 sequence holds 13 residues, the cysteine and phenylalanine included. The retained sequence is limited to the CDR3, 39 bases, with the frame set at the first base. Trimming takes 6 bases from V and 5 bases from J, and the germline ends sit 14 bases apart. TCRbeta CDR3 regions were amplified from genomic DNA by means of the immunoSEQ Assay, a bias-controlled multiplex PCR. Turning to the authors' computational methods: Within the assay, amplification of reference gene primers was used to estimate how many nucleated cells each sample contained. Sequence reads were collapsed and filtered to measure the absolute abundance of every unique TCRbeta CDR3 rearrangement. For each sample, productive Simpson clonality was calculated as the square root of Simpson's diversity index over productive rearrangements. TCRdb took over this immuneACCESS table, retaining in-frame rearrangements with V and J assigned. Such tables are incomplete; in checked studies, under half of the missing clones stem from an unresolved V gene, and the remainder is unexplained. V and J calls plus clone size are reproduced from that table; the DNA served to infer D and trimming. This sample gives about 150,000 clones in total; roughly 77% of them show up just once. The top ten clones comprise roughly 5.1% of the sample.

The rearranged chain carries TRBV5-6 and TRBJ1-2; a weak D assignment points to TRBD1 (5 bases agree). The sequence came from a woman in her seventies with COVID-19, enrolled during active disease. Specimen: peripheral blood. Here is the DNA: TGTGCCAGCAAGGGCGATGACAGATATGGCTACACCTTC. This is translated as CASKGDDRYGYTF. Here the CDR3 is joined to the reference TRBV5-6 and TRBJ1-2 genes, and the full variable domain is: DAGVTQSPTHLIKTRGQQVTLRCSPKSGHDTVSWYQQALGQGPQFIFQYYEEEERQRGNFPDRFSGHQFPNYSSELNVNALLLGDSALYLCASKGDDRYGYTFGSGTRLTVV.